The 2 T cell receptor beta chains in this list originate from one sample, sequenced in a study of CD8 T cells in Susac syndrome. Reverse transcription used roughly 0.45 to 1 ug RNA and random hexamers. One entry per CDR3 protein, called by TCRdb with MiXCR from the immunoSEQ multiplex PCR reads. The sample contains 150,000 to 190,000 distinct CDR3 sequences, 85% to 95% of which appear only once. Sequenced input: CD4+ T cells from PBMCs. The receptor source for this set is a human donor with Susac syndrome.

This chain connects TRBV14 to TRBJ2-1; 9 bases fit TRBD2. Trimming took 4 bases from V and 2 from J; bases not matched to a gene: 6. The CDR3 is 16 amino acids. Germline CDR1 is SGHDN and CDR2 is FVKESK. The CDR3 here is CASSRRLAATYNEQFF. CDR3 coding DNA: TGTGCCAGCAGCCGGCGACTAGCGGCCACCTACAATGAGCAGTTCTTC.

This clonotype was detected once. The rearrangement links TRBV27 to TRBJ1-2; TRBD1 aligns across 7 bases. Germline loops: CDR1 MNHEY, CDR2 SMNVEV (reference sequence). V trimming: 7 bases; J trimming: 6 bases; junction bases outside the gene matches: 5. The CDR3 sequence is 12 residues long. The CDR3 reads CASKEGADGYTF. Here the CDR3 DNA reads TGTGCCAGCAAGGAGGGGGCAGATGGCTACACCTTC.